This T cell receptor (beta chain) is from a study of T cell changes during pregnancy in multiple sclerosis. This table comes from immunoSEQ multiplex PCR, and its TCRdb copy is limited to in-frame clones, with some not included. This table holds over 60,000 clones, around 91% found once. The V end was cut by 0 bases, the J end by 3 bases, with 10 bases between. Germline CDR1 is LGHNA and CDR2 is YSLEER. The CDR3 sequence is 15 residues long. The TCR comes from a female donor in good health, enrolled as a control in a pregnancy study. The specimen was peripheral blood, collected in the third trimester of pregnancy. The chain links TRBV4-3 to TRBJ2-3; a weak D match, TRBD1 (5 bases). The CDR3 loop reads CASSQDRVGTDTQYF. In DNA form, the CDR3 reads TGCGCCAGCAGCCAAGACAGGGTGGGGACAGATACGCAGTATTTT.